A selection of T cell receptor beta chains follows, all from one sample in a study of beta chain features in type 1 diabetes. Sequencing was performed with immunoSEQ multiplex PCR; in TCRdb, only in-frame clones are kept and a portion is missing. The sample yields about 290,000 clones, under 8.5% seen once. Material for sequencing was central memory CD4+ T cells from blood. The receptors come from a woman aged 18 to 35 in good health. Both conserved end residues are part of each CDR3. The D gene is left open where the match is weak. The size field is filled for only some rows; it gives once, few, many or a size class.

d_call	v_call	clone_size	j_call	cdr3_aa	cdr3_nt
.	TRBV7-2	few	TRBJ2-3	CASSLEQNTQYF	TGTGCCAGCAGCTTAGAACAGAATACGCAGTATTTT
.	TRBV6-1	.	TRBJ1-2	CATRPFGAGGYTF	TGTGCCACCAGACCCTTCGGAGCTGGTGGCTACACCTTC
.	TRBV7-3	.	TRBJ2-3	CASSTQGRASTDTQYF	TGTGCCAGCAGCACCCAGGGCAGGGCCAGCACAGATACGCAGTATTTT
.	TRBV27	few	TRBJ2-5	CASSFLGMETQYF	TGTGCCAGCAGTTTTCTGGGGATGGAGACCCAGTACTTC
.	TRBV10-3	many	TRBJ2-5	CASSLPGEETQYF	TGTGCCAGCTCGTTACCGGGGGAAGAGACCCAGTACTTC
.	TRBV7-9	.	TRBJ2-6	CASSNQGSGANVLTF	TGTGCCAGCAGCAATCAGGGATCCGGGGCCAACGTCCTGACTTTC
.	TRBV5-6	.	TRBJ2-5	CASSLPTPQETQYF	TGTGCCAGCAGCCTACCTACCCCACAAGAGACCCAGTACTTC
TRBD1	TRBV6-1	.	TRBJ1-4	CAGKDREKEKLFF	TGTGCCGGCAAGGACAGGGAGAAGGAAAAACTGTTTTTT
.	TRBV14	few	TRBJ1-1	CASSRGDGRKAFF	TGTGCCAGCAGCCGAGGTGATGGACGGAAAGCTTTCTTT
TRBD1	TRBV2	.	TRBJ2-7	CASSGQGVSEQYF	TGTGCCAGCAGTGGACAGGGAGTCAGCGAGCAGTACTTC
TRBD1	TRBV2	.	TRBJ2-2	CASTLDRVSSGELFF	TGTGCCAGCACCTTGGACAGGGTCTCCTCCGGGGAGCTGTTTTTT
TRBD1	TRBV14	many	TRBJ1-2	CASSQWGQGTYYTF	TGTGCCAGCAGCCAATGGGGACAGGGAACCTACTACACCTTC
TRBD2	TRBV4-2	few	TRBJ2-1	CASSLGGTSGRYSEQFF	TGTGCCAGCAGCTTAGGGGGGACTAGCGGGAGGTACAGTGAGCAGTTCTTC
.	TRBV7-2	.	TRBJ1-4	CASSSPPGRINEKLFF	TGTGCCAGCAGCTCGCCGCCGGGACGGATTAATGAAAAACTGTTTTTT
.	TRBV28	.	TRBJ1-1	CASTPPAGNTEAFF	TGTGCCAGCACCCCTCCCGCTGGGAACACTGAAGCTTTCTTT
.	TRBV7-2	many	TRBJ2-1	CASSRGQPSSVNEQFF	TGTGCCAGCAGCAGAGGACAGCCCTCCTCGGTGAATGAGCAGTTCTTC
.	TRBV18	.	TRBJ1-2	CASSPDMSGYTF	TGTGCCAGCTCACCAGACATGAGTGGCTACACCTTC
TRBD1	TRBV7-2	few	TRBJ2-5	CASSLAVTGPETQYF	TGTGCCAGCAGCTTAGCGGTGACAGGGCCAGAGACCCAGTACTTC
.	TRBV7-2	many	TRBJ1-3	CASSLALTSSGNTIYF	TGTGCCAGCAGCTTAGCGTTAACGAGCTCTGGAAACACCATATATTTT
.	TRBV30	.	TRBJ1-3	CAWSVWGRSTRGNTIYF	TGTGCCTGGAGTGTTTGGGGCAGGTCGACGAGGGGAAACACCATATATTTT
.	TRBV7-3	.	TRBJ2-1	CASSLTIGLNEQFF	TGTGCCAGCAGCTTAACGATCGGATTGAATGAGCAGTTCTTC
.	TRBV11-2	many	TRBJ2-1	CASSLRQAVRFF	TGTGCCAGCAGCTTGAGACAGGCGGTGCGGTTCTTC
.	TRBV2	many	TRBJ1-5	CASSDTDRYQPQHF	TGTGCCAGCAGCGATACCGACAGGTATCAGCCCCAGCATTTT
.	TRBV10-3	many	TRBJ2-7	CAIRVGDSYEQYF	TGTGCCATCAGAGTGGGAGATTCCTACGAGCAGTACTTC
.	TRBV4-2	.	TRBJ1-1	CASSQVGTLNTEAFF	TGTGCCAGCAGCCAAGTCGGCACACTGAACACTGAAGCTTTCTTT
TRBD1	TRBV5-1	few	TRBJ2-1	CASSLAGTGAGNEQFF	TGCGCCAGCAGCTTGGCCGGGACAGGGGCGGGCAATGAGCAGTTCTTC
TRBD1	TRBV5-1	few	TRBJ2-7	CASSSRDRVLYEQYF	TGCGCCAGCAGCTCCCGGGACAGGGTTCTCTACGAGCAGTACTTC
.	TRBV19	.	TRBJ1-2	CASSMGTQGGYTF	TGTGCCAGTAGTATGGGAACCCAAGGCGGCTACACCTTC
TRBD1	TRBV19	.	TRBJ1-2	CASSTRQGSYGYTF	TGTGCCAGTAGTACCCGACAGGGTAGCTATGGCTACACCTTC
.	TRBV6-6	few	TRBJ2-3	CASGGGPDTQYF	TGTGCCAGCGGGGGGGGCCCAGATACGCAGTATTTT
.	TRBV5-6	.	TRBJ2-5	CASSLRLTRKETQYF	TGTGCCAGCAGCTTGCGTTTGACACGGAAAGAGACCCAGTACTTC
.	TRBV28	.	TRBJ1-5	CASSSRGSDNQPQHF	TGTGCCAGCAGTTCCCGGGGGAGTGACAATCAGCCCCAGCATTTT
.	TRBV19	.	TRBJ1-1	CASSILTRSEAFF	TGTGCCAGTAGTATACTCACGAGGTCTGAAGCTTTCTTT
.	TRBV25-1	.	TRBJ1-1	CASTSRNTEAFF	TGTGCCAGCACCTCACGGAACACTGAAGCTTTCTTT
TRBD1	TRBV29-1	.	TRBJ1-5	CSVQGTVDQPQHF	TGCAGCGTTCAAGGGACAGTGGATCAGCCCCAGCATTTT
.	TRBV25-1	many	TRBJ2-1	CASISGGAGYEQFF	TGTGCCAGCATATCTGGCGGCGCGGGGTATGAGCAGTTCTTC
.	TRBV4-3	.	TRBJ2-3	CASSQEGGRGDTQYF	TGCGCCAGCAGCCAAGAGGGGGGGCGGGGAGATACGCAGTATTTT
.	TRBV2	few	TRBJ2-5	CASSSYQETQYF	TGTGCCAGCAGTTCGTACCAAGAGACCCAGTACTTC
.	TRBV7-9	few	TRBJ2-7	CASSSGQPTSYEQYF	TGTGCCAGCAGCTCCGGACAGCCTACCTCCTACGAGCAGTACTTC
.	TRBV6-5	.	TRBJ2-3	CASSHGTDTQYF	TGTGCCAGCAGTCACGGAACAGATACGCAGTATTTT